Sequencing of this T cell receptor (beta chain) was carried out in a study of T cells in Graves' hyperthyroidism and ophthalmopathy. Whole-study results and caveats: A median about 6.5 months before onset, the model predicted ophthalmopathy.

The sample holds a few counts of this clonotype. The antigen is undetermined. Trimming took 10 bases from V and 4 from J; bases not matched to a gene: 19. CDR3 size: 16 residues. Germline CDR1 and CDR2: MNHEY and SMNVEV (reference sequence). Using RNA transcripts as the source, TCR beta CDR3 regions were amplified. The TCR CDR3 first-round RT-PCR relied on the HTBI primer set. One entry per CDR3 protein results from TCRdb running MiXCR on the multiplex PCR reads. Of 550,000 to 650,000 distinct CDR3 sequences in the sample, approximately 13% were seen once. The chain recombines TRBV27 with TRBJ2-7; TRBD2 matches at 7 bases. This clonotype was obtained from a woman aged 25 to 39 with Graves' hyperthyroidism that later progressed to Graves' ophthalmopathy. Sequenced material: blood. CDR3 nucleotide sequence: TGTGCCACCTACCCAAGGGCGGGAGTATACCCGTACGAGCAGTACTTC. The encoded protein is CATYPRAGVYPYEQYF.